These T cell receptor beta chains were read from a single sample in a study of cytomegalovirus exposure and HLA in healthy donors. Method: immunoSEQ multiplex PCR; TCRdb's copy keeps in-frame clones and lacks some. The repertoire holds about 150,000 clones, with 70% to 80% as singletons. The sample comprised PBMCs. The source of these receptors is a man younger than 40 in good health and CMV-seronegative. CDR3s include the opening cysteine and the closing phenylalanine or tryptophan. A D gene is named only where the DNA matches it firmly. Some rows have no size entry. The others give once, few or many, or a class for an expanded clone.

D gene,V gene,J gene,clone size,CDR3 DNA,CDR3 protein
TRBD2,TRBV6-5,TRBJ2-3,-,TGTGCCAGCAGTTCTAGCGGGAGGTCCACAGATACGCAGTATTTT,CASSSSGRSTDTQYF
-,TRBV5-1,TRBJ2-7,-,TGCGCCAGCAGCCCCCTTTCCAGGGGAGACTACGAGCAGTACTTC,CASSPLSRGDYEQYF
TRBD2,TRBV30,TRBJ2-5,-,TGTGCCTGGAGTGTAAGGGCGGGAGGTGTTCAAGAGACCCAGTACTTC,CAWSVRAGGVQETQYF
TRBD2,TRBV20-1,TRBJ2-7,once,TGCAGTGCTAGCGGCGGGAGCGGCTGGTACTTC,CSASGGSGWYF
TRBD2,TRBV7-2,TRBJ2-3,-,TGTGCCAGCAGCCTTGGGAGGGGCACCGCCACAGATACGCAGTATTTT,CASSLGRGTATDTQYF
TRBD1,TRBV6-1,TRBJ2-1,-,TGTGCCAGCAGTGACGCAGGACAGGCTGGCAATGAGCAGTTCTTC,CASSDAGQAGNEQFF
-,TRBV28,TRBJ2-7,-,TGTGCCAGCTGCCTCACAGAAAGCTACGAGCAGTACTTC,CASCLTESYEQYF
TRBD2,TRBV6-5,TRBJ2-5,-,TGTGCCAGCAGTTACTCGATTGCGGGAGGTGAGACCCAGTACTTC,CASSYSIAGGETQYF
TRBD2,TRBV5-1,TRBJ2-1,-,TGCGCCAGCAGCTTGGCGGGTAGCGGGAGGACCTACTCCTACAATGAGCAGTTCTTC,CASSLAGSGRTYSYNEQFF
-,TRBV28,TRBJ2-5,-,TGTGCCAGCAGTTTACCCGGGGGAAGGGAGACCCAGTACTTC,CASSLPGGRETQYF
TRBD2,TRBV29-1,TRBJ2-5,-,TGCAGCGTTGATTTAGCGGGAGATGGAAGAGAGACCCAGTACTTC,CSVDLAGDGRETQYF
-,TRBV19,TRBJ1-1,-,TGTGCCAGTAGTATAACGGGTTCGTACACTGAAGCTTTCTTT,CASSITGSYTEAFF
-,TRBV4-3,TRBJ2-3,-,TGCGCCAGCAGCCAAGCGCACCAAGCTAGCACAGATACGCAGTATTTT,CASSQAHQASTDTQYF
TRBD2,TRBV18,TRBJ2-1,-,TGTGCCAGCTCAGCTAGCGGGAGCTCTGAGCAGTTCTTC,CASSASGSSEQFF
TRBD1,TRBV19,TRBJ2-3,-,TGTGCCAGTAGGGACAGGGGGCTAAGAGATACGCAGTATTTT,CASRDRGLRDTQYF
-,TRBV7-9,TRBJ1-1,-,TGTTCCAGCAGCTTATCGGGGACTGAAGCTTTCTTT,CSSSLSGTEAFF
TRBD1,TRBV7-9,TRBJ1-1,-,TGTGCCAGCAGCCCAAGGGACAGGGGGGCTTTCTTT,CASSPRDRGAFF
-,TRBV6-6,TRBJ2-1,-,TGTGCCAGCAGTTTCTCGTCCCGGGGAGAGCAGTTCTTC,CASSFSSRGEQFF
TRBD2,TRBV2,TRBJ2-7,-,TGTGCCAGCAGTGGTCTAGCGGGAGTCGAGCAGTACTTC,CASSGLAGVEQYF
-,TRBV7-8,TRBJ1-5,-,TGTGCCAGCAGCCTCACGGGTGATCAGCCCCAGCATTTT,CASSLTGDQPQHF